The entry below gives a single T cell receptor beta chain sequence along with its context. Its antigen is not known. Participants had chemo-refractory metastatic non-small-cell lung cancer and were treated with focal radiation plus ipilimumab CTLA-4 blockade. Profiled with immunoSEQ multiplex PCR; TCRdb holds only in-frame clones, not every one. The table lists some 71,000 clones, less than 85% of them singletons, with roughly 15% in the top ten. V lost 2 bases and J lost 8, with 13 bases in between. This CDR3 has 14 residues. CDR1 and CDR2 (germline): SGHNT, YENEEA. This sample is part of a study of radiotherapy plus CTLA-4 blockade in lung cancer. Study context: Objective response was observed in around a sixth of patients, and disease control in 31%. Whole-study results and caveats: Among blood TCR repertoires after radiotherapy plus ipilimumab, tumor-derived clones expanded.

V and J are TRBV11-3 and TRBJ1-3, with no clear D. The sample in question was peripheral blood, obtained from a patient treated with radiotherapy plus ipilimumab. The clonotype was recovered from a human donor with non-small cell lung cancer whose response to radiotherapy plus ipilimumab could not be evaluated. Some clones in this sample may be carry-over from other donors' samples. CDR3 in amino acids: CASSLSGRSDTIYF. CDR3 nucleotide sequence: TGTGCCAGCAGCTTAAGTGGGCGCTCGGACACCATATATTTT. Together with reference TRBV11-3 and TRBJ1-3, the CDR3 gives the full variable domain: EAGVVQSPRYKIIEKKQPVAFWCNPISGHNTLYWYLQNLGQGPELLIRYENEEAVDDSQLPKDRFSAERLKGVDSTLKIQPAELGDSAVYLCASSLSGRSDTIYFGEGSWLTVV.